This T cell receptor (beta chain) derives from a study of T-cell memory formation after mild COVID-19. Turning to the study itself: In these data, TCR clusters were largely donor specific.

Germline-derived CDR1 and CDR2 are ENHRY and SYGVKD. Germline trimming cut 6 bases from V and 2 bases from J; bases unmatched to any gene: 3. The CDR3 totals 14 residues. This clonotype was counted between two and nine times. Antigen: not known. cDNA libraries for TCR alpha and TCR beta, carrying sample barcodes and UMIs, came from 5'RACE with constant-segment primers. Using its own MiXCR run on the 5' RACE reads, TCRdb lists one record per CDR3 protein. Of almost 250,000 distinct CDR3 sequences in the sample, roughly 14% were seen once. Regarding the study as a whole: CD4+ contracting clones lay mainly in CM and EM, CD8+ ones in EMRA. While clones contracting from day 15 to 85 were balanced between CD4 and CD8, later expanders leaned CD4+.

The chain links TRBV10-3 to TRBJ2-3; 9 bases are shared with TRBD2. The sequence came from an adult woman who had mild COVID-19 (a few samples of this study predate the infection). Cell type and time point are not known. The specimen sequenced was PBMCs or a T cell subset sorted from them (not recorded which). The CDR3 DNA follows: TGTGCCATCAGGGCTAGCGGGAACACAGATACGCAGTATTTT. Translating it yields CAIRASGNTDTQYF.